The rows below give T cell receptor beta chains drawn from one sample of a study of T cells in Graves' hyperthyroidism and ophthalmopathy. Using its own MiXCR run on the multiplex PCR reads, TCRdb lists one record per CDR3 protein. The sample contains under 400,000 distinct CDR3 sequences, 15% to 17% of which appear only once. Sample: blood. The receptors come from a woman aged 18-29 years with Graves' hyperthyroidism that later progressed to Graves' ophthalmopathy. CDR3s include the opening cysteine and the closing phenylalanine or tryptophan. A D gene is named only where the DNA matches it firmly. Expanded clones are given a class, and other clones once, few, many or no size at all.

CDR3 length,clone size,V gene,D gene,J gene,CDR3 protein,CDR3 DNA
15,many,TRBV7-2,-,TRBJ2-3,CASSLAAGITDTQYF,TGTGCCAGCAGCTTAGCCGCGGGAATCACAGATACGCAGTATTTT
15,few,TRBV13,TRBD1,TRBJ1-6,CASSPEPGQISTLHF,TGTGCCAGCAGCCCTGAACCGGGACAGATTTCAACCCTCCACTTT
16,many,TRBV7-9,-,TRBJ2-2,CASSLIRGSVTGELFF,TGTGCCAGCAGCTTAATCAGGGGCAGTGTCACCGGGGAGCTGTTTTTT
14,few,TRBV27,TRBD1,TRBJ2-7,CASSMDRARNEQYF,TGTGCCAGCAGCATGGACAGGGCCCGCAACGAGCAGTACTTC
14,few,TRBV6-5,-,TRBJ2-1,CASSYSLRGDEQFF,TGTGCCAGCAGTTACTCTCTTAGGGGGGATGAGCAGTTCTTC
16,-,TRBV7-3,-,TRBJ2-1,CASSPGTLGPNNEQFF,TGTGCCAGCAGCCCAGGAACACTAGGACCGAACAATGAGCAGTTCTTC
18,many,TRBV7-2,TRBD2,TRBJ2-1,CASSLWTSGTVTYNEQFF,TGTGCCAGCAGCCTTTGGACTAGCGGGACCGTAACCTACAATGAGCAGTTCTTC
15,many,TRBV2,-,TRBJ1-1,CASTRDRRGDTEAFF,TGTGCCAGCACTAGAGACAGGAGAGGGGACACTGAAGCTTTCTTT
17,many,TRBV20-1,TRBD2,TRBJ2-1,CSAPDPSGSSSYNEQFF,TGCAGTGCTCCAGATCCTAGCGGGTCCTCTTCCTACAATGAGCAGTTCTTC
15,-,TRBV19,-,TRBJ1-3,CASRASRDSGNTIYF,TGTGCCAGTCGAGCTAGCAGGGACTCTGGAAACACCATATATTTT
15,many,TRBV20-1,TRBD2,TRBJ2-3,CSATPVAGVLDTQYF,TGCAGTGCTACCCCCGTAGCGGGAGTTTTAGATACGCAGTATTTT
12,many,TRBV6-1,-,TRBJ1-2,CASRRDNYGYTF,TGTGCCAGCAGGCGGGACAACTATGGCTACACCTTC
14,many,TRBV12-3/TRBV12-4,-,TRBJ2-3,CASRQGSSTDTQYF,TGTGCCAGCAGGCAAGGGTCTAGCACAGATACGCAGTATTTT
16,many,TRBV20-1,-,TRBJ2-7,CSAGLRGVAENYEQYF,TGCAGTGCTGGTCTACGCGGGGTAGCGGAGAACTACGAGCAGTACTTC
12,few,TRBV27,-,TRBJ2-7,CASSSFGYEQYF,TGTGCCAGCAGTTCCTTCGGCTACGAGCAGTACTTC
16,-,TRBV13,-,TRBJ2-4,CASSPPGALAKYIQYF,TGTGCCAGCAGCCCCCCGGGGGCGTTAGCCAAATACATTCAGTACTTC
14,-,TRBV28,-,TRBJ2-6,CASSPVSGANVLTF,TGTGCCAGCTCCCCCGTTTCTGGGGCCAACGTCCTGACTTTC
12,many,TRBV5-1,-,TRBJ1-1,CASYGDTTEAFF,TGCGCCAGCTACGGGGATACGACTGAAGCTTTCTTT
18,few,TRBV9,TRBD2,TRBJ2-3,CASSVGPRGSGRSDTQYF,TGTGCCAGCAGCGTAGGACCCCGAGGTAGCGGGAGGTCAGATACGCAGTATTTT
15,many,TRBV7-8,TRBD2,TRBJ2-3,CASRSGLASTDTQYF,TGTGCCAGCAGATCGGGACTAGCGAGCACAGATACGCAGTATTTT
13,many,TRBV28,-,TRBJ1-2,CASIGLTGISYTF,TGTGCCAGCATCGGCCTCACGGGGATCAGCTACACCTTC
15,many,TRBV18,TRBD1,TRBJ1-3,CASSSDRTRGNTIYF,TGTGCCAGCTCCTCGGACAGGACCCGTGGAAACACCATATATTTT
16,many,TRBV30,-,TRBJ2-1,CAWSSREAGRMNEQFF,TGTGCCTGGAGTTCCAGGGAGGCCGGACGGATGAATGAGCAGTTCTTC
17,many,TRBV28,TRBD2,TRBJ2-3,CASSLPLLAGGADTQYF,TGTGCCAGCAGTTTACCACTACTAGCGGGAGGCGCAGATACGCAGTATTTT
16,few,TRBV28,TRBD1,TRBJ1-5,CASDRNPDRAAQPQHF,TGTGCCAGCGATAGAAACCCGGACAGGGCTGCTCAGCCCCAGCATTTT
16,-,TRBV18,TRBD2,TRBJ2-7,CASSPSPLTSGYEQYF,TGTGCCAGCTCACCCAGTCCCCTGACTAGCGGCTACGAGCAGTACTTC
17,many,TRBV12-3/TRBV12-4,TRBD2,TRBJ2-5,CASSLVVSAGGPQTQYF,TGTGCCAGCAGTTTAGTCGTTTCGGCGGGAGGGCCCCAGACCCAGTACTTC
15,many,TRBV6-5,-,TRBJ1-2,CASSYQAAGSGGYTF,TGTGCCAGCAGTTACCAGGCGGCAGGGTCTGGTGGCTACACCTTC
14,-,TRBV6-1,-,TRBJ1-1,CASFQTGANTEAFF,TGTGCCAGCTTCCAGACGGGGGCCAACACTGAAGCTTTCTTT
18,many,TRBV7-2,TRBD2,TRBJ2-1,CASSLDPGTSGFLDEQFF,TGTGCCAGCAGCTTAGACCCCGGGACTAGCGGTTTTTTGGATGAGCAGTTCTTC
20,many,TRBV6-5,TRBD1,TRBJ1-6,CASSYSSPTGTGGRNSPLHF,TGTGCCAGCAGTTACTCGAGTCCGACTGGGACAGGGGGCCGAAATTCACCCCTCCACTTT
15,many,TRBV12-3/TRBV12-4,-,TRBJ1-1,CASSFGVGGWTEAFF,TGTGCCAGCAGTTTTGGGGTAGGAGGTTGGACTGAAGCTTTCTTT